The 26 T cell receptor beta chains given below trace back to one sample, sequenced in a study of control samples from healthy donors and cancer patients. Generated by immunoSEQ multiplex PCR, the TCRdb table keeps only in-frame clones and is missing some. The sample carries some 100,000 clones, 75% to 85% recorded once. The specimen was blood. The receptors stem from a woman aged 25 to 39 in good health.

The gene calls are TRBV19 and TRBJ2-1, with TRBD1 matching 8 bases. Trimming cost V 4 bases and J 4 bases; bases outside gene matches: 3. Germline V gene data show CDR1 as LNHDA and CDR2 as SQIVND (reference sequence). The CDR3 has 14 residues. In DNA, the CDR3 is TGTGCCAGTAGTAGGACAGGGTTTTACAATGAGCAGTTCTTC. Translated: CASSRTGFYNEQFF.

The chain joins TRBV14 to TRBJ2-5; perhaps TRBD2 as D (6 bases). Germline assignment: CDR1 SGHDN and CDR2 FVKESK. The CDR3 runs 12 residues. V lost 6 bases, J lost 7 bases, and 12 bases lay in between. DNA for the CDR3: TGTGCCAGCAGGGGACTTGGTTGGACCCAGTACTTC. Residues: CASRGLGWTQYF.

A word on this clone: A much bigger clone sits one base away, suggesting this may be a read error. The same CDR3 also results from other DNA sequences found in this sample. V usage is TRBV5-1 and J usage is TRBJ1-1, with D hard to call. The germline gives CDR1 SGHRS, CDR2 YFSETQ. This CDR3 contains 13 residues. Trimming took 0 bases from V and 0 from J, leaving 3 bases between them. The CDR3 loop reads CASSLVVNTEAFF. For the CDR3, the DNA is TGCGCCAGCAGCTTGGTGGTGAACACTGAAGCTTTCTTT. Variable domain in full (rest from reference TRBV5-1 and TRBJ1-1): KAGVTQTPRYLIKTRGQQVTLSCSPISGHRSVSWYQQTPGQGLQFLFEYFSETQRNKGNFPGRFSGRQFSNSRSEMNVSTLELGDSALYLCASSLVVNTEAFFGQGTRLTVV.

The chain uses TRBV13 and TRBJ2-5, with TRBD2 identical over 7 bases. After removal of 5 bases from V and 5 bases from J, the junction contained 11 bases not matched to a gene. The V gene's germline CDR1 is PRHDT and CDR2 FYEKMQ (reference sequence). The CDR3 runs 15 residues. The CDR3 spells CASSRGTTAWETQYF. As DNA, the CDR3 is TGTGCCAGCAGCCGAGGGACTACTGCATGGGAGACCCAGTACTTC.

V gene TRBV7-9 combines with J gene TRBJ2-1; D not resolved. V was trimmed by 5 bases and J by 9 bases, leaving 11 bases between them. Germline CDR1 and CDR2: SEHNR and FQNEAQ (reference sequence). The CDR3 totals 12 residues. CDR3 nucleotides: TGTGCCAGCAGCCCTTTGCTTGGTGAGCAGTTCTTC. This codes for CASSPLLGEQFF.

This sequence joins TRBV19 and TRBJ2-3; D is unresolved. Between the trimmed V and J ends, which lost 5 bases and 2 bases, there was a span of 5 bases. The CDR3 sequence is 12 residues long. Germline V lookup: CDR1 LNHDA, CDR2 SQIVND (reference sequence). CDR3 loop: CASSPHTDTQYF. The DNA for the CDR3 is TGTGCCAGTAGTCCCCACACAGATACGCAGTATTTT.

This CDR3 reads CASSYSEASYNSPLHF. CDR3 sequence (DNA): TGTGCCAGCAGTTATAGCGAGGCGTCGTATAATTCACCCCTCCACTTT. J is TRBJ1-6 and V is TRBV6-5; no definite D call. V lost 3 bases, J lost 4 bases, and 13 bases lay in between. CDR3 length: 16 residues. Germline CDR1 is MNHEY and CDR2 is SVGAGI.

This chain uses TRBV9 with TRBJ1-2, with a tentative D call TRBD1 (5 bases). This CDR3 region has 14 residues. With 3 bases removed from V and 5 bases from J, the gap between germline ends came to 14 bases. The germline gives CDR1 SGDLS, CDR2 YYNGEE. CDR3 loop: CASSDRDGEYGYTF. The CDR3, as DNA: TGTGCCAGCAGCGACCGGGACGGGGAATATGGCTACACCTTC.

The gene calls are TRBV7-8 and TRBJ1-3, with D possibly TRBD1 on 6 matching bases. The V gene lost 4 bases and the J gene lost 6 bases, with 10 bases spanning the gap. CDR1 and CDR2 from the germline V gene are SGHVS and FQNEAQ. This CDR3 is built from 13 residues. CDR3 protein: CASSSTGLNTIYF. In DNA form, the CDR3 reads TGTGCCAGCAGCTCTACAGGGTTAAACACCATATATTTT.

The chain recombines TRBV5-4 with TRBJ2-7, with D unresolved. The V end lost 2 bases, the J end lost 1 base, and 7 bases lay between the germline ends. The V gene's germline CDR1 is SGHNT and CDR2 YYREEE (reference sequence). The CDR3 contains 13 residues. CDR3 region: CASSFLGSYEQYF. Here the CDR3 DNA reads TGTGCCAGCAGCTTTTTGGGTTCCTACGAGCAGTACTTC.

The chain has TRBV18 and TRBJ2-5; D is perhaps TRBD2 (7 bases). CDR1 is KGHSH, CDR2 LQKENI, per germline. Trimming removed 5 bases from V and 4 bases from J, with 11 bases in between. The CDR3 contains 13 residues. DNA for the CDR3: TGTGCCAGCTCAGCGGGGGCCCTAGAGACCCAGTACTTC. Encoded protein: CASSAGALETQYF.

This clone was picked up one time. The rearrangement joins TRBV9 to TRBJ2-1, with no clear D. Trimming shortened V by 0 bases and J by 1 base, and 8 bases separated the two germline ends. CDR1 and CDR2 (germline): SGDLS, YYNGEE. The CDR3 loop spans 15 amino acids. The DNA of the CDR3 is TGTGCCAGCAGCGTAGGGACGGCGTCCTACAATGAGCAGTTCTTC. Amino acid sequence: CASSVGTASYNEQFF.

CDR3 nucleotides: TGTGCCAGCAGCGTAGGCAACCCTCCGCAGAATACATATGGCTACACCTTC. Its protein is CASSVGNPPQNTYGYTF. The chain combines TRBV9 with TRBJ1-2; D not certain. This CDR3 has 17 amino acids. Trimming left V 0 bases short and J 5 bases short, with 20 bases between. Germline V gene lookup returns CDR1 SGDLS and CDR2 YYNGEE.

The chain employs TRBV5-1 and TRBJ2-2, with TRBD2 as a possible D gene (6 bases). With 0 bases removed from V and 4 bases from J, the gap between germline ends came to 10 bases. CDR3 length: 15 amino acids. The germline CDR1 and CDR2 sequences are SGHRS and YFSETQ. CDR3 in DNA: TGCGCCAGCAGCTTGGTGCTGGGGGGCACCGGGGAGCTGTTTTTT. Protein: CASSLVLGGTGELFF.

The J gene is TRBJ2-5, the V gene TRBV11-2, with D hard to call. The ends were cut back, 4 bases at V and 7 bases at J, with 19 bases in the middle. The CDR3 loop spans 15 amino acids. CDR1 and CDR2 (germline): SGHAT, FQNNGV. This CDR3 is CASSYLAFLQATQYF. CDR3 coding DNA: TGTGCCAGCAGCTACTTGGCTTTCCTCCAGGCGACCCAGTACTTC.

This chain joins TRBV12-5 and TRBJ2-5; TRBD1 matches at 7 bases. CDR1 is LGHNT and CDR2 is FRNRAP in the germline V gene. This CDR3 region has 12 residues. V was pared by 6 bases and J by 2 bases, with 0 bases of the junction left unmatched. The CDR3 nucleotides read TGTGCTAGTGGACAGGGGCAAGAGACCCAGTACTTC. Residues: CASGQGQETQYF.

The chain recombines TRBV18 with TRBJ2-1, with TRBD2 matching 8 bases. The J segment lost 10 bases and the V segment lost 3 bases, leaving 5 bases of the junction unmatched. CDR3 length: 13 amino acids. CDR1 and CDR2 from the germline V gene are KGHSH and LQKENI. The CDR3 spells CASSPTSSGEQFF. DNA for the CDR3: TGTGCCAGCTCACCGACGTCTAGCGGGGAGCAGTTCTTC.

The genes are TRBV20-1 and TRBJ2-3; the D is unclear. From germline, CDR1 is DFQATT and CDR2 SNEGSKA (reference sequence). There are 11 residues in the CDR3. V lost 6 bases, J lost 6 bases, and 10 bases lay in between. CDR3 loop: CSAEDRDTQYF. CDR3 bases: TGCAGTGCCGAGGACCGGGATACGCAGTATTTT.

This clone was counted a few times. The chain combines TRBV19 with TRBJ1-1; 12 bases are shared with TRBD1. CDR1 and CDR2 (germline): LNHDA, SQIVND (reference sequence). V trimming: 0 bases; J trimming: 5 bases; junction bases outside the gene matches: 10. The length of the CDR3 is 18 residues. The CDR3 spells CASSIDRPGQGAGTEAFF. Written as DNA, the CDR3 is TGTGCCAGTAGTATAGACCGACCGGGACAGGGGGCTGGGACTGAAGCTTTCTTT. Filled out from reference TRBV19 and TRBJ1-1, the complete variable domain reads DGGITQSPKYLFRKEGQNVTLSCEQNLNHDAMYWYRQDPGQGLRLIYYSQIVNDFQKGDIAEGYSVSREKKESFPLTVTSAQKNPTAFYLCASSIDRPGQGAGTEAFFGQGTRLTVV.

This chain connects TRBV6-1 to TRBJ2-7, with a weak D call TRBD1 (6 bases). CDR3 size: 14 residues. The V end lost 1 base, the J end lost 5 bases, and 12 bases lay between the germline ends. Germline-derived CDR1 and CDR2 are MNHNS and SASEGT. CDR3 protein: CASSEDGRGHEQYF. The CDR3 DNA sequence: TGTGCCAGCAGTGAAGACGGCAGGGGCCACGAGCAGTACTTC.

The chain is built from TRBV24-1 and TRBJ2-3; D is perhaps TRBD1 or TRBD2 (5 bases each). Trimming left V 3 bases short and J 4 bases short, with 10 bases between. The length of the CDR3 is 14 residues. In germline, CDR1 is KGHDR, CDR2 SFDVKD. CDR3 in amino acids: CATSDTRGPDTQYF. The CDR3, as DNA: TGTGCCACCAGTGATACTAGGGGTCCAGATACGCAGTATTTT.

Only a few counts were recorded for this clone. This sequence joins TRBV19 and TRBJ2-7, with 8 bases identical to TRBD2. CDR1 and CDR2 from the germline V gene are LNHDA and SQIVND (reference sequence). The CDR3 spans 14 residues. V lost 4 bases and J lost 0; bases outside the gene matches: 2. The chain's CDR3 is CASSNLAGSYEQYF. The CDR3 DNA sequence: TGTGCCAGTAGTAATCTAGCGGGCTCCTACGAGCAGTACTTC.

This clone was recorded a few times. The genes are TRBV20-1 and TRBJ2-7, with D hard to call. The CDR3 is 12 amino acids. Trimming removed 3 bases at V and 3 bases at J, with 9 bases between. From germline, CDR1 is DFQATT and CDR2 SNEGSKA (reference sequence). The CDR3 DNA reads as TGCAGTGCTAGTAACAGATTCTACGAGCAGTACTTC. Its translation is CSASNRFYEQYF.

The chain's CDR3 is CASSEGDGNTIYF. CDR3 DNA: TGTGCCAGCAGCGAGGGGGATGGAAACACCATATATTTT. This sequence joins TRBV9 and TRBJ1-3; D is perhaps TRBD1 (6 bases). The CDR3 runs to 13 residues. Germline CDR1 reads SGDLS; CDR2 reads YYNGEE. With 3 bases removed from V and 3 bases from J, the gap between germline ends came to 7 bases.

This chain links TRBV5-1 with TRBJ1-4; D is possibly TRBD1 (5 bases). There are 15 residues in the CDR3. Trimming cost V 9 bases and J 0 bases, with 15 bases left between them. In germline, CDR1 is SGHRS, CDR2 YFSETQ. The CDR3 nucleotides are TGCGCCACCACTCCTGGGGGATCAACTAATGAAAAACTGTTTTTT. Residues: CATTPGGSTNEKLFF.

The rearrangement joins TRBV5-1 to TRBJ2-1, with 7 bases fitting TRBD1. CDR3 size: 14 residues. Germline CDR1 and CDR2: SGHRS and YFSETQ. Losses at the gene ends were 4 bases for V and 5 bases for J; bases not matched to a gene: 6. CDR3 coding DNA: TGCGCCAGCAGCCCTTACAGGGGTGACAATGAGCAGTTCTTC. The encoded protein is CASSPYRGDNEQFF. Supplemented by reference TRBV5-1 and TRBJ2-1, the full variable domain reads KAGVTQTPRYLIKTRGQQVTLSCSPISGHRSVSWYQQTPGQGLQFLFEYFSETQRNKGNFPGRFSGRQFSNSRSEMNVSTLELGDSALYLCASSPYRGDNEQFFGPGTRLTVL.